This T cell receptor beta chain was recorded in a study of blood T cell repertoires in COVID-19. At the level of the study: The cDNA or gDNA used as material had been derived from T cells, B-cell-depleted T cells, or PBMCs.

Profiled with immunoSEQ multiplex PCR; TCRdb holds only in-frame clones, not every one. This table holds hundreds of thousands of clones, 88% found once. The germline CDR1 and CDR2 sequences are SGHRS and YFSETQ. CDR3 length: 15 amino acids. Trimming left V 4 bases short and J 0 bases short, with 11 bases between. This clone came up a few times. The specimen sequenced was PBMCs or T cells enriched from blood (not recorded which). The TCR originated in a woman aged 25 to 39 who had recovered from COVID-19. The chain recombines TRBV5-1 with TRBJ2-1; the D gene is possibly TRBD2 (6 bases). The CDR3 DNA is TGCGCCAGCAGCGCACCTAGCGACTCCTACAATGAGCAGTTCTTC. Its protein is CASSAPSDSYNEQFF.